What follows describes a single TCR beta chain. Antigen specificity is unknown. The data originate from a study of Graves' ophthalmopathy and Graves' hyperthyroidism. Study-level background: Ophthalmopathy not arising within 18 months of follow-up defined hyperthyroidism as stable.

Hyperthyroidism patients were newly diagnosed, under 2 months' duration, aged 18 to 65. Exclusion criteria comprised other autoimmune diseases, uncontrolled infections, pregnancy or lactation in patients. V gave up 5 bases and J gave up 9 bases; unmatched junction bases: 17. Germline V gene lookup returns CDR1 SGHVS and CDR2 FNYEAQ. CDR3 length: 16 residues. The authors amplified TCR beta CDR3 regions, and they did so from RNA transcripts for repertoire sequencing. The workflow started with a first-round RT-PCR run with HTBI primers and then moved on to a second-round multiplex PCR. TCRdb recomputed calls from the multiplex PCR reads with MiXCR, one row per CDR3 protein. The table shows around 1,200,000 distinct CDR3 sequences, with around a third occurring only once. Study conclusions and caveats: Most thyroid-expanded clonotypes exceeding 0.001 frequency were also found in blood.

The V call is TRBV7-6, the J call TRBJ2-5; 8 bases are shared with TRBD2. The sequencing sample was made of peripheral blood or thyroid tissue (not recorded which). The clonotype originates from an adult man with Graves' hyperthyroidism. CDR3 residues: CASSVGSGVLREAQYF. The CDR3 DNA is TGTGCCAGCAGCGTGGGTAGCGGGGTCCTACGGGAGGCCCAGTACTTC.